What follows are 14 T cell receptor beta chains derived from one specimen sequenced in a study of blood T cell repertoires in COVID-19. Sequenced by immunoSEQ multiplex PCR; TCRdb stores in-frame clones only, minus some. The top ten hold about 0.83% of the sample, which has roughly 400,000 clones, 91% seen once. Specimen: PBMCs or T cells enriched from blood (not recorded which). These receptors came from a woman in her thirties or forties who had been exposed to COVID-19.

This clone was picked up a small number of times. The CDR3 nucleotides read TGTGCCAGCAGCTTGTTGGTAGCGGCTTACAATGAGCAGTTCTTC. Protein product: CASSLLVAAYNEQFF. The chain combines TRBV5-6 with TRBJ2-1, with a possible D match to TRBD2 (6 bases). The CDR3 is 15 residues long. Germline CDR1 and CDR2: SGHDT and YYEEEE. Trimming removed 1 base at V and 4 bases at J, with 12 bases between.

The J gene is TRBJ2-7, the V gene TRBV6-5; possible D gene TRBD2, 5 bases. The CDR3 is 14 residues long. The germline V and J ends were trimmed by 8 bases and 0 bases, with 14 bases remaining between them. The germline V gene has CDR1 MNHEY and CDR2 SVGAGI. CDR3 amino acids: CASQSSLSSYEQYF. Here the CDR3 DNA reads TGTGCCAGCCAATCTAGCCTAAGCTCCTACGAGCAGTACTTC.

The genes are TRBV7-2 and TRBJ2-1, with 7 nucleotides matching TRBD2. Germline lookup yields CDR1 SGHTA and CDR2 FQGNSA. CDR3 size: 14 residues. The ends lost 5 bases at V and 8 bases at J; junction bases unmatched: 9. The CDR3 spells CASSVRLAGYEQFF. CDR3 DNA: TGTGCCAGCAGCGTCAGACTAGCTGGTTATGAGCAGTTCTTC. Combining the CDR3 with reference TRBV7-2 and TRBJ2-1 gives the whole variable domain GAGVSQSPSNKVTEKGKDVELRCDPISGHTALYWYRQSLGQGLEFLIYFQGNSAPDKSGLPSDRFSAERTGGSVSTLTIQRTQQEDSAVYLCASSVRLAGYEQFFGPGTRLTVL.

The V and J genes are TRBV9 and TRBJ1-4; a weak D match, TRBD1 (6 bases). Germline lookup yields CDR1 SGDLS and CDR2 YYNGEE. The CDR3 length is 14 residues. The V and J ends lost 2 bases and 4 bases respectively, with 9 bases between them. Here the CDR3 DNA reads TGTGCCAGCAGCGTGGGACAACATAATGAAAAACTGTTTTTT. Translated, it gives CASSVGQHNEKLFF.

The chain uses TRBV5-4 and TRBJ1-1; D call uncertain. This CDR3 has 17 residues. Germline CDR1 and CDR2: SGHNT and YYREEE (reference sequence). Trimming stripped 0 bases from V and 11 bases from J, with 26 bases between. CDR3 loop: CASSLEGGRGPAPWAFF. Written as DNA, the CDR3 is TGTGCCAGCAGCTTGGAGGGTGGTCGGGGTCCAGCCCCCTGGGCTTTCTTT.

The chain employs TRBV9 and TRBJ1-2, with 7 bases that match TRBD1. Germline assignment: CDR1 SGDLS and CDR2 YYNGEE. The CDR3 spans 18 residues. Germline trimming cut 2 bases from V and 8 bases from J; bases unmatched to any gene: 21. The CDR3 sequence: CASSVGYEGASLSLGYTF. The CDR3, as DNA: TGTGCCAGCAGCGTGGGGTACGAGGGGGCCAGTCTGTCTCTCGGCTACACCTTC.

Only one count was recorded for this clone. V usage is TRBV6-5 and J usage is TRBJ2-6, with D perhaps matching TRBD1 (5 bases). The CDR3 loop spans 13 amino acids. The germline V and J ends were trimmed by 5 bases and 4 bases, with 6 bases remaining between them. CDR1 is MNHEY, CDR2 SVGAGI, per germline. The CDR3 DNA reads as TGTGCCAGCAGTACAGGAGGGGCCAACGTCCTGACTTTC. Protein sequence: CASSTGGANVLTF.

About this clone: One end of the junction is discordant with germline, which a read error may explain. The rearrangement links TRBV7-7 to TRBJ1-1; TRBD1 matches at 8 bases. The CDR3 contains 13 residues. CDR1 and CDR2 from the germline V gene are SSHAT and FNYEAQ (reference sequence). In DNA, the CDR3 is TGTGCTAGCAGCCGAGACAGGGGCACTGAAGCTTTCTTT. Amino acids: CASSRDRGTEAFF. The variable domain in full, completed from reference TRBV7-7 and TRBJ1-1, reads GAGVSQSPRYKVTKRGQDVTLRCDPISSHATLYWYQQALGQGPEFLTYFNYEAQPDKSGLPSDRFSAERPEGSISTLTIQRTEQRDSAMYRCASSRDRGTEAFFGQGTRLTVV.

The rearrangement uses TRBV11-2 and TRBJ1-2, with D maybe TRBD1 (5 bases). The CDR3 has 17 residues. In germline, CDR1 is SGHAT, CDR2 FQNNGV. Trimming took off 4 bases at V and 4 bases at J, with 22 bases between the two ends. CDR3 bases: TGTGCCAGCAGCTCCGGTGGGGTCGCAGGGCCTATCTATGGCTACACCTTC. It translates to CASSSGGVAGPIYGYTF.

This clone turned up a few times. The chain recombines TRBV25-1 with TRBJ1-1; D is unresolved. Germline-derived CDR1 and CDR2 are MGHDK and SYGVNS. With 6 bases removed from V and 3 bases from J, the gap between germline ends came to 5 bases. The CDR3 spans 11 residues. CDR3 bases: TGTGCCAGCAGGGAGGACACTGAAGCTTTCTTT. Translation gives CASREDTEAFF.

The chain employs TRBV5-4 and TRBJ2-1; the D gene is possibly TRBD1 (5 bases). V dropped 2 bases and J dropped 12 bases, with 15 bases sitting between them. Germline V gives CDR1 SGHNT, CDR2 YYREEE (reference sequence). The CDR3 covers 13 residues. CDR3 nucleotide sequence: TGTGCCAGCAGCTTTCAGGGTAGCCTTCGGCAGTTCTTC. It specifies CASSFQGSLRQFF.

The rearrangement links TRBV28 to TRBJ2-2; TRBD1 matches at 10 bases. CDR1 is MDHEN, CDR2 SYDVKM, per germline. The J segment lost 4 bases and the V segment lost 3 bases, leaving 8 bases of the junction unmatched. This CDR3 is 17 amino acids long. The CDR3 loop reads CASSLGGTGVVTGELFF. CDR3 DNA sequence: TGTGCCAGCAGTTTGGGAGGGACAGGGGTTGTCACCGGGGAGCTGTTTTTT. The whole variable domain, filled in from reference TRBV28 and TRBJ2-2, reads DVKVTQSSRYLVKRTGEKVFLECVQDMDHENMFWYRQDPGLGLRLIYFSYDVKMKEKGDIPEGYSVSREKKERFSLILESASTNQTSMYLCASSLGGTGVVTGELFFGEGSRLTVL.

This sequence joins TRBV30 and TRBJ2-1; 7 bases are shared with TRBD2. Germline-derived CDR1 and CDR2 are GTSNPN and SVGIG (reference sequence). Trimming took 0 bases from V and 9 from J; bases not matched to a gene: 5. CDR3 length: 13 residues. DNA of the CDR3: TGTGCCTGGAGTGTAACGGGACTACCTGAGCAGTTCTTC. The encoded protein is CAWSVTGLPEQFF.

J is TRBJ2-2 and V is TRBV15; TRBD1 matches 7 bases. The V gene end was trimmed by 6 bases and the J gene end by 5 bases; junction bases not matched to a gene: 3. CDR3 size: 13 residues. Germline assignment: CDR1 LNHNV and CDR2 YYDKDF (reference sequence). The CDR3 region has the DNA TGTGCCACCAGGGGGACAGCGACCGGGGAGCTGTTTTTT. As protein: CATRGTATGELFF. The variable domain in full, completed from reference TRBV15 and TRBJ2-2, reads DAMVIQNPRYQVTQFGKPVTLSCSQTLNHNVMYWYQQKSSQAPKLLFHYYDKDFNNEADTPDNFQSRRPNTSFCFLDIRSPGLGDTAMYLCATRGTATGELFFGEGSRLTVL.